This T cell receptor beta chain came from a study of T cells in Graves' hyperthyroidism and ophthalmopathy. There are many counts of this clonotype. What it binds is not known. Regions amplified from RNA transcripts were the TCR beta CDR3 regions. First-round RT-PCR with HTBI primers amplified the TCR CDR3 region. TCRdb itself ran the multiplex PCR reads through MiXCR, one entry per CDR3 protein. In the table there are around 400,000 distinct CDR3 sequences, roughly 15% of which are singletons. CDR3 size: 15 residues. Per the germline V gene, CDR1 is SGHVS and CDR2 is FQNEAQ. V lost 5 bases and J lost 0, with 13 bases in between. Overall study findings and caveats: Blood also carried most thyroid clonotypes expanded above 0.001.

Sequenced material: blood. The chain couples TRBV7-8 to TRBJ2-5; D might be TRBD2 (5 bases). This clonotype was obtained from an older woman with Graves' ophthalmopathy. CDR3: CASSRGGGYQETQYF. CDR3 DNA sequence: TGTGCCAGCAGCCGCGGCGGAGGCTACCAAGAGACCCAGTACTTC.